This T cell receptor (beta chain) was sequenced for a study of OX40 agonist ivuxolimab in advanced cancers. Study information: Three patients showed partial responses: one hepatocellular carcinoma and two cutaneous melanoma cases. Notes on the study in general: Expanded clones belonging to CD8+ T cells outnumbered, on average, those of CD4+.

To note about this clone: Its antigen is as yet unknown.

Sequencing was performed with immunoSEQ multiplex PCR; in TCRdb, only in-frame clones are kept and a portion is missing. The data show about 46,000 clones, roughly 90% seen once. Germline V gives CDR1 MDHEN, CDR2 SYDVKM. The J segment lost 6 bases and the V segment lost 2 bases, leaving 2 bases of the junction unmatched. This CDR3 region has 14 residues. The sample here was CD4+ or CD8+ T cells sorted from blood, taken in a trial of the OX40 agonist ivuxolimab. This receptor was taken from an adult with an advanced solid tumor such as melanoma, head and neck, liver or kidney cancer. The chain carries TRBV28 and TRBJ1-5, with 9 bases aligning to TRBD1. CDR3 nucleotides: TGTGCCAGCAGTTTAAAGACAGGGGGTCAGCCCCAGCATTTT. The encoded protein is CASSLKTGGQPQHF.